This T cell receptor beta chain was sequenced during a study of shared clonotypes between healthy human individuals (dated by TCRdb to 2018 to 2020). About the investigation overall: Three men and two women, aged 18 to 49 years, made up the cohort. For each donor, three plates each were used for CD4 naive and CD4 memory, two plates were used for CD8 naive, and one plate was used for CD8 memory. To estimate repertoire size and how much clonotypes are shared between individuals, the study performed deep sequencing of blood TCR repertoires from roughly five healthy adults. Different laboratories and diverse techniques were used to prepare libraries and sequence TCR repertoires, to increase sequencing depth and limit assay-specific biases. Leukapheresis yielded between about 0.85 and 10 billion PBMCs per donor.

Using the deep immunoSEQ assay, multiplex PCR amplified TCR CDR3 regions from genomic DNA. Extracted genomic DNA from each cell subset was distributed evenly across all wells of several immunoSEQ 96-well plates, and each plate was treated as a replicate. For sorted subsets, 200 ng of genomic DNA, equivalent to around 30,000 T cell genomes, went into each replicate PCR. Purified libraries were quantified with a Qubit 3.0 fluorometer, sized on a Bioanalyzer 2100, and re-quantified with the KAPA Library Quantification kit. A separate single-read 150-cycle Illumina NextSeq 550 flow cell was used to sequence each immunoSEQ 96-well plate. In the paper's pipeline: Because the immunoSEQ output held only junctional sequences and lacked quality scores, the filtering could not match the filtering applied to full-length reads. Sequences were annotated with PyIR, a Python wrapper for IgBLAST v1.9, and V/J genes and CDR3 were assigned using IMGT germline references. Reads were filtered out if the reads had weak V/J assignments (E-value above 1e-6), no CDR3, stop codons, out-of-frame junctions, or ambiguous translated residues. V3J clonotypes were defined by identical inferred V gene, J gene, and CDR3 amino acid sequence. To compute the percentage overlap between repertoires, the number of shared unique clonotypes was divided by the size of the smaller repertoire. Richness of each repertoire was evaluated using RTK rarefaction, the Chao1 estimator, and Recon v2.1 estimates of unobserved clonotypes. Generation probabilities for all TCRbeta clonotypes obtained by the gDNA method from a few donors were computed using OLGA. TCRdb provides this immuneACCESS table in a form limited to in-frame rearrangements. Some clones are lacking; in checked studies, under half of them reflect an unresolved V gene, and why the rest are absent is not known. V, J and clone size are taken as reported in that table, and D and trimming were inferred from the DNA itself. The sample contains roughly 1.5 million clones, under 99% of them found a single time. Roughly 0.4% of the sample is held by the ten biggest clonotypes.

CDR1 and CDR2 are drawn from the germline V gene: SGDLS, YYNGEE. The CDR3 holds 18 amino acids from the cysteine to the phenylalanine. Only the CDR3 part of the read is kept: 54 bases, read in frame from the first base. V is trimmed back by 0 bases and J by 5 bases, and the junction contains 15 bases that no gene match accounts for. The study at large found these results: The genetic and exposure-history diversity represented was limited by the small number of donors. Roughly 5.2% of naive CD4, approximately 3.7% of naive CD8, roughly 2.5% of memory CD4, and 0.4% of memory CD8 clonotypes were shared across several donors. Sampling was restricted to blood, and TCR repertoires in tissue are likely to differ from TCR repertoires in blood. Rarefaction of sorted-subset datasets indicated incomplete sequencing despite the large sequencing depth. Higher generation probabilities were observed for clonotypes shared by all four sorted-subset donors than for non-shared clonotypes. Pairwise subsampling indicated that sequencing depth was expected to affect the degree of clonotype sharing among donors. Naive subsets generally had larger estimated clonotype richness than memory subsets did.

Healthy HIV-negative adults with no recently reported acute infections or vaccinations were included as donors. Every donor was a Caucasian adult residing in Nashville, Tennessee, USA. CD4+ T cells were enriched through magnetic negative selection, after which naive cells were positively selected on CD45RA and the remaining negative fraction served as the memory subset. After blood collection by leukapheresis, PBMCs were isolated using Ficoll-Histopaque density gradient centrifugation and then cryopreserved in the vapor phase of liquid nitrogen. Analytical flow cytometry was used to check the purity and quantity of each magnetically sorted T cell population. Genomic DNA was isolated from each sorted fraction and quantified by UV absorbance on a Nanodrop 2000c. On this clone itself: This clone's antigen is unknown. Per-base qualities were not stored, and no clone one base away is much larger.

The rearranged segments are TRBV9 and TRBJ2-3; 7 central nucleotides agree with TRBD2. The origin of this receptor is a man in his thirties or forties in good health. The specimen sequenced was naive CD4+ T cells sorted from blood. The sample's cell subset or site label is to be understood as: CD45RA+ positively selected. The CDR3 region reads CASSVGVSGSRMEDTQYF. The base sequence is TGTGCCAGCAGCGTAGGAGTTAGCGGGTCTCGCATGGAAGATACGCAGTATTTT.